This T cell receptor (beta chain) comes out of a study of T-cell memory formation after mild COVID-19. At the level of the study: TCR clusters mostly belonged to single donors.

The CDR3 sequence is 13 residues long. The V gene lost 1 base and the J gene lost 1 base, with 4 bases spanning the gap. Germline V CDR1 and CDR2: LNHDA, SQIVND (reference sequence). TCR alpha and TCR beta cDNA libraries carrying sample barcodes and UMIs came from 5'RACE with constant-segment primers. MiXCR, run by TCRdb on the 5' RACE reads, gives a single entry per CDR3 protein. The sample holds 100,000 to 150,000 distinct CDR3 sequences, approximately 5.9% seen once. Points from the study as a whole: Within pre-infection memory, some responding clones were found, suggesting cross-reactive memory joined.

This clonotype turned up a few times. The antigen is undetermined. The sample consisted of PBMCs or a T cell subset sorted from them (not recorded which). The sequence came from an adult woman who had mild COVID-19 (a few samples of this study predate the infection). Cell type and time point are not known. The chain links TRBV19 to TRBJ1-1; D gene ambiguous. CDR3 region: CASSIGENTEAFF. Written as DNA, the CDR3 is TGTGCCAGTAGTATAGGGGAGAACACTGAAGCTTTCTTT.